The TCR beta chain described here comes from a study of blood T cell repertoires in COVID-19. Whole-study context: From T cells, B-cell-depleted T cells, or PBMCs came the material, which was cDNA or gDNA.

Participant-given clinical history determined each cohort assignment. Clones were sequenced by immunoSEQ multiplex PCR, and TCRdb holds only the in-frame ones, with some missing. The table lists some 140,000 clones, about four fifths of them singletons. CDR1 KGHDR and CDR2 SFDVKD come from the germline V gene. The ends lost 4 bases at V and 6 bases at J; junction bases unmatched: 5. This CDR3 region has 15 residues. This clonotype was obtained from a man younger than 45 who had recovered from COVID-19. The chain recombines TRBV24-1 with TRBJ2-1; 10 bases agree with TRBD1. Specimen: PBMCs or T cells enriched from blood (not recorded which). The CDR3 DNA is TGTGCCACCAGTGACGGGACAGGGGCTTTCAATGAGCAGTTCTTC. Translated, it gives CATSDGTGAFNEQFF.